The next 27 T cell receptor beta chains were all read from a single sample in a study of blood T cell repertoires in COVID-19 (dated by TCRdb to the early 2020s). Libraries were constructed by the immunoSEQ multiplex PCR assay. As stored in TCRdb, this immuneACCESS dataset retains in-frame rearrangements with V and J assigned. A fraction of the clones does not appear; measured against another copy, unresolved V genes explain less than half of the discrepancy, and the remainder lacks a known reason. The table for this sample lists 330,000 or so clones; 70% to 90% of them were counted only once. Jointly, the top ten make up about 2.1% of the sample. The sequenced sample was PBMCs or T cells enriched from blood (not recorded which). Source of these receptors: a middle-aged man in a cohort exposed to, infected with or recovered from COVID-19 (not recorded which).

CDR3 sequence (DNA): TGTGCCAGTAGTATTGGGGCACAAATTAATTCACCCCTCCACTTT. Encoded protein: CASSIGAQINSPLHF. The chain employs TRBV19 and TRBJ1-6; D might be TRBD1 (5 bases). This CDR3 is built from 15 residues. Germline V gene lookup returns CDR1 LNHDA and CDR2 SQIVND (reference sequence). Trimming removed 3 bases from V and 6 bases from J, with 12 bases in between.

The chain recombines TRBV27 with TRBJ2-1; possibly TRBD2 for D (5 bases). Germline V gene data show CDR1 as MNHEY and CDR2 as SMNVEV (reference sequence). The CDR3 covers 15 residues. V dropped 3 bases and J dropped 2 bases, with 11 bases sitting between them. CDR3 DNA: TGTGCCAGCAGTTTCCAGGACGGGGCCTACAATGAGCAGTTCTTC. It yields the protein CASSFQDGAYNEQFF.

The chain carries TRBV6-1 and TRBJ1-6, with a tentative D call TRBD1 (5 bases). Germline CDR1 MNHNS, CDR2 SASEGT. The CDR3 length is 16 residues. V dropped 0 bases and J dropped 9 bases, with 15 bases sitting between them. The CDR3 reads CASSEARGWVGSPLHF. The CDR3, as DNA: TGTGCCAGCAGTGAAGCTAGGGGTTGGGTAGGTTCACCCCTCCACTTT.

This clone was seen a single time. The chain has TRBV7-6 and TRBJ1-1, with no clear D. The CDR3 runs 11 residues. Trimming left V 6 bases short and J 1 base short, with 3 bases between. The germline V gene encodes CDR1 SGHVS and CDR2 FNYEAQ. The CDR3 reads CASRANTEAFF. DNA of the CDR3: TGTGCCAGCAGGGCGAACACTGAAGCTTTCTTT.

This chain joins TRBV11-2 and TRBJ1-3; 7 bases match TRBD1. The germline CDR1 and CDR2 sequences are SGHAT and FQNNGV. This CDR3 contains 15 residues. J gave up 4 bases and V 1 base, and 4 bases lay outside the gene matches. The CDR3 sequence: CASSLGGGGGNTIYF. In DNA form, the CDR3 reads TGTGCCAGCAGCTTAGGAGGGGGCGGAGGAAACACCATATATTTT.

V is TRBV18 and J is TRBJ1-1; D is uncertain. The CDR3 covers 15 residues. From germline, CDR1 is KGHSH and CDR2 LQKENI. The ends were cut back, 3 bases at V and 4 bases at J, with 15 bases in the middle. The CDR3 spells CASSPGSLAGTEAFF. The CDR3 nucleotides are TGTGCCAGCTCACCCGGTAGCCTCGCGGGCACTGAAGCTTTCTTT.

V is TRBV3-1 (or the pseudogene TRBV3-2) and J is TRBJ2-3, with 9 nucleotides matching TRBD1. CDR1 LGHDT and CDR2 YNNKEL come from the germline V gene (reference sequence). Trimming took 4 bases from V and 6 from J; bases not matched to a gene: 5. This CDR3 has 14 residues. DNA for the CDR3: TGTGCCAGCAGCCGGCGGACAGGGGTTGATACGCAGTATTTT. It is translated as CASSRRTGVDTQYF.

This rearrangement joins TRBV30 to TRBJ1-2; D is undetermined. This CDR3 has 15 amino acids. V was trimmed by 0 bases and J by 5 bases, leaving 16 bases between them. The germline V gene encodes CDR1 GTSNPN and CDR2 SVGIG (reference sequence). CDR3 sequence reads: CAWSVTRYDTYGYTF. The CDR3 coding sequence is TGTGCCTGGAGTGTCACTCGGTATGACACATATGGCTACACCTTC.

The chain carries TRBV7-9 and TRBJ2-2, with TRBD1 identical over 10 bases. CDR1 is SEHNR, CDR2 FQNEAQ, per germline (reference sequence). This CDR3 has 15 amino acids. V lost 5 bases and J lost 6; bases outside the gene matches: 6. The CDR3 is CASSTGTGEAGELFF. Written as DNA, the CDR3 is TGTGCCAGCAGCACCGGGACAGGGGAAGCCGGGGAGCTGTTTTTT.

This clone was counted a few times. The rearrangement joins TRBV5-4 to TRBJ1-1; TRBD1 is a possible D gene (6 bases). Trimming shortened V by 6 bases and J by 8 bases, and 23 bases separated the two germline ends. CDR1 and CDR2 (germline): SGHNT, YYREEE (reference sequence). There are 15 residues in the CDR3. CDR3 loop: CASMLVGTSTTEAFF. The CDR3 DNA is TGTGCCAGCATGCTAGTCGGGACATCGACAACCGAAGCTTTCTTT.

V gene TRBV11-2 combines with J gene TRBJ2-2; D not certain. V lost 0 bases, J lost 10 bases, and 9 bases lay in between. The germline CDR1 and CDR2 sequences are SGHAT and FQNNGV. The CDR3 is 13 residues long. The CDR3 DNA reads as TGTGCCAGCAGCTTAGATCTCAGAATGGAGCTGTTTTTT. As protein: CASSLDLRMELFF. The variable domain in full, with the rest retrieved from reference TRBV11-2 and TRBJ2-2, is EAGVAQSPRYKIIEKRQSVAFWCNPISGHATLYWYQQILGQGPKLLIQFQNNGVVDDSQLPKDRFSAERLKGVDSTLKIQPAKLEDSAVYLCASSLDLRMELFFGEGSRLTVL.

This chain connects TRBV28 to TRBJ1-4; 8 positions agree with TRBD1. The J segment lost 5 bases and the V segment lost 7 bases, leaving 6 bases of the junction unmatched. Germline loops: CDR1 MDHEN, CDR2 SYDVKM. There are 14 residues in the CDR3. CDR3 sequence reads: CASIRTGKNEKLFF. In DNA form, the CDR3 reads TGTGCCAGCATCAGGACAGGGAAGAATGAAAAACTGTTTTTT.

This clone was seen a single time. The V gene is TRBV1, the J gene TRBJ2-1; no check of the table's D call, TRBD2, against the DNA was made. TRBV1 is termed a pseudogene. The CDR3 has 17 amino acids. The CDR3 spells CTSSQGLAGGRGNEQFF. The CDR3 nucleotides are TGCACCAGCAGCCAAGGACTAGCGGGAGGAAGAGGGAATGAGCAGTTCTTC.

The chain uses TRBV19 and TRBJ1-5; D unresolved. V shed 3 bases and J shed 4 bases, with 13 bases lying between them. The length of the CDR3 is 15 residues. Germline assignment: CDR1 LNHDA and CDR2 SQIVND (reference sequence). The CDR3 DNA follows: TGTGCCAGTAGTATGGAGCCGTTAGGAAATCAGCCCCAGCATTTT. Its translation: CASSMEPLGNQPQHF.

The DNA of the CDR3 is TGTGCCAGCTCACCATGGACACTTATTGGAAACACCATATATTTT. Protein product: CASSPWTLIGNTIYF. V gene TRBV18 combines with J gene TRBJ1-3; D is possibly TRBD1 (5 bases). The CDR3 is made up of 15 amino acids. Trimming removed 2 bases at V and 3 bases at J, with 11 bases between. Germline V gene lookup returns CDR1 KGHSH and CDR2 LQKENI.

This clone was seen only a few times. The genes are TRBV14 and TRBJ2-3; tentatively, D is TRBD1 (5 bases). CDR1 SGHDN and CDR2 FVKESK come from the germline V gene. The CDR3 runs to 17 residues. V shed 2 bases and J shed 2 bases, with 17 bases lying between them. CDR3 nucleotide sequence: TGTGCCAGCAGCCAAATAGGTGGCGGACACCTCACAGATACGCAGTATTTT. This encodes CASSQIGGGHLTDTQYF.

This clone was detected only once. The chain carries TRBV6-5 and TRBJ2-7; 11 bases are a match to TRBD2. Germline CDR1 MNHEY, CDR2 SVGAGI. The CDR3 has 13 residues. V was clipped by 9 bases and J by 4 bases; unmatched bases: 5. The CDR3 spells CASVLAGGYEQYF. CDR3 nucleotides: TGTGCCAGTGTTCTAGCGGGAGGTTACGAGCAGTACTTC.

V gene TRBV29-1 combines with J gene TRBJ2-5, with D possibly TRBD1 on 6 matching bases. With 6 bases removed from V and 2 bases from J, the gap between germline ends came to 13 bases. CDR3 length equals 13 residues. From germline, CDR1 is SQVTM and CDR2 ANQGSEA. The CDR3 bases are TGCAGCGTAATGAGGACAGCGCAAGAGACCCAGTACTTC. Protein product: CSVMRTAQETQYF.

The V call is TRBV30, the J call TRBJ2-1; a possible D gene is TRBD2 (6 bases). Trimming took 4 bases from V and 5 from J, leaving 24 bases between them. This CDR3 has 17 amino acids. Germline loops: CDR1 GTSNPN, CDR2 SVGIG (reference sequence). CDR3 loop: CAWTLSLPGRGNNEQFF. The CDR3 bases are TGTGCCTGGACTCTCTCTCTACCGGGGCGGGGTAACAATGAGCAGTTCTTC. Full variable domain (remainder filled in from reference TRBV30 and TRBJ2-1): SQTIHQWPATLVQPVGSPLSLECTVEGTSNPNLYWYRQAAGRGLQLLFYSVGIGQISSEVPQNLSASRPQDRQFILSSKKLLLSDSGFYLCAWTLSLPGRGNNEQFFGPGTRLTVL.

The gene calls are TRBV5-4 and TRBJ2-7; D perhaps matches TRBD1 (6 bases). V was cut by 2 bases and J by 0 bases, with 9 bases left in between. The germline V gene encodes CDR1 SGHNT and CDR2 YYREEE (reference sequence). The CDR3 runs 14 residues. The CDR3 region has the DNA TGTGCCAGCAGCTTCCGACAGGACTCCTACGAGCAGTACTTC. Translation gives CASSFRQDSYEQYF. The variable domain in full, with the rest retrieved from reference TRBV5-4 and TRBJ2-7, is ETGVTQSPTHLIKTRGQQVTLRCSSQSGHNTVSWYQQALGQGPQFIFQYYREEENGRGNFPPRFSGLQFPNYSSELNVNALELDDSALYLCASSFRQDSYEQYFGPGTRLTVT.

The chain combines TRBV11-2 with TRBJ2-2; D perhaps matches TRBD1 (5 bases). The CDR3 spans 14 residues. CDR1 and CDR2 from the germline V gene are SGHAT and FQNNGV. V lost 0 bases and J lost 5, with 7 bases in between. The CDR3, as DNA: TGTGCCAGCAGCTTAGATTGGACAACCGGGGAGCTGTTTTTT. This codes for CASSLDWTTGELFF.

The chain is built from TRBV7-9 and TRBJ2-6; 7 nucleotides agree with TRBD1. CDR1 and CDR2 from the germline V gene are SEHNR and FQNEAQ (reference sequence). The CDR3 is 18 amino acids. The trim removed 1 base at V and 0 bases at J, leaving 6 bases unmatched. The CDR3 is CASSLGTGLLSGANVLTF. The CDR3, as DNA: TGTGCCAGCAGCTTAGGGACAGGTCTGCTCTCTGGGGCCAACGTCCTGACTTTC.

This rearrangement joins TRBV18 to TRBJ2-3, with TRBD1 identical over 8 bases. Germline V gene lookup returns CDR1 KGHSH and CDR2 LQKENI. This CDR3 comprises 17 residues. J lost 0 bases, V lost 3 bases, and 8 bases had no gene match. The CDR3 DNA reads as TGTGCCAGCTCACCGACGATACAGGGGGGTAGCACAGATACGCAGTATTTT. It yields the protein CASSPTIQGGSTDTQYF.

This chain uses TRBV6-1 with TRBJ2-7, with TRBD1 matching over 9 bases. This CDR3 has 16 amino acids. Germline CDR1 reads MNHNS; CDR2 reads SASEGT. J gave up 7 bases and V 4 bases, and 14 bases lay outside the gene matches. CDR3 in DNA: TGTGCCAGCAGTGCGACCGGGACAGGGATTCCTCGGGAGCAGTACTTC. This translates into CASSATGTGIPREQYF.

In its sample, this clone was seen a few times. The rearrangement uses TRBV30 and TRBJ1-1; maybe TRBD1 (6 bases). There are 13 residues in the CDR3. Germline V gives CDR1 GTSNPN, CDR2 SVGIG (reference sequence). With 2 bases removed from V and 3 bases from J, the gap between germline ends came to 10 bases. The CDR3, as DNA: TGTGCCTGGAGTCTCCAGGGGTACACTGAAGCTTTCTTT. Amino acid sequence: CAWSLQGYTEAFF.

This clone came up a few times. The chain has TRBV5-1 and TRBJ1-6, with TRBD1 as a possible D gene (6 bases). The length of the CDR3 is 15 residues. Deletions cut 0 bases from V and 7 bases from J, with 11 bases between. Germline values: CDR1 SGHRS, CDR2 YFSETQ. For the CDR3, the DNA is TGCGCCAGCAGCTTGGGGGGGACAACGAATTCACCCCTCCACTTT. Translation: CASSLGGTTNSPLHF.

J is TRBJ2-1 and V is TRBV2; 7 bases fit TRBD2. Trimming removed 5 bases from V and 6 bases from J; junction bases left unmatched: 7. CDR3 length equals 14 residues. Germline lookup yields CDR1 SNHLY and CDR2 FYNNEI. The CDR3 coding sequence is TGTGCCAGCAGTCCCTTATCGGGGGGCAATGAGCAGTTCTTC. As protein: CASSPLSGGNEQFF.